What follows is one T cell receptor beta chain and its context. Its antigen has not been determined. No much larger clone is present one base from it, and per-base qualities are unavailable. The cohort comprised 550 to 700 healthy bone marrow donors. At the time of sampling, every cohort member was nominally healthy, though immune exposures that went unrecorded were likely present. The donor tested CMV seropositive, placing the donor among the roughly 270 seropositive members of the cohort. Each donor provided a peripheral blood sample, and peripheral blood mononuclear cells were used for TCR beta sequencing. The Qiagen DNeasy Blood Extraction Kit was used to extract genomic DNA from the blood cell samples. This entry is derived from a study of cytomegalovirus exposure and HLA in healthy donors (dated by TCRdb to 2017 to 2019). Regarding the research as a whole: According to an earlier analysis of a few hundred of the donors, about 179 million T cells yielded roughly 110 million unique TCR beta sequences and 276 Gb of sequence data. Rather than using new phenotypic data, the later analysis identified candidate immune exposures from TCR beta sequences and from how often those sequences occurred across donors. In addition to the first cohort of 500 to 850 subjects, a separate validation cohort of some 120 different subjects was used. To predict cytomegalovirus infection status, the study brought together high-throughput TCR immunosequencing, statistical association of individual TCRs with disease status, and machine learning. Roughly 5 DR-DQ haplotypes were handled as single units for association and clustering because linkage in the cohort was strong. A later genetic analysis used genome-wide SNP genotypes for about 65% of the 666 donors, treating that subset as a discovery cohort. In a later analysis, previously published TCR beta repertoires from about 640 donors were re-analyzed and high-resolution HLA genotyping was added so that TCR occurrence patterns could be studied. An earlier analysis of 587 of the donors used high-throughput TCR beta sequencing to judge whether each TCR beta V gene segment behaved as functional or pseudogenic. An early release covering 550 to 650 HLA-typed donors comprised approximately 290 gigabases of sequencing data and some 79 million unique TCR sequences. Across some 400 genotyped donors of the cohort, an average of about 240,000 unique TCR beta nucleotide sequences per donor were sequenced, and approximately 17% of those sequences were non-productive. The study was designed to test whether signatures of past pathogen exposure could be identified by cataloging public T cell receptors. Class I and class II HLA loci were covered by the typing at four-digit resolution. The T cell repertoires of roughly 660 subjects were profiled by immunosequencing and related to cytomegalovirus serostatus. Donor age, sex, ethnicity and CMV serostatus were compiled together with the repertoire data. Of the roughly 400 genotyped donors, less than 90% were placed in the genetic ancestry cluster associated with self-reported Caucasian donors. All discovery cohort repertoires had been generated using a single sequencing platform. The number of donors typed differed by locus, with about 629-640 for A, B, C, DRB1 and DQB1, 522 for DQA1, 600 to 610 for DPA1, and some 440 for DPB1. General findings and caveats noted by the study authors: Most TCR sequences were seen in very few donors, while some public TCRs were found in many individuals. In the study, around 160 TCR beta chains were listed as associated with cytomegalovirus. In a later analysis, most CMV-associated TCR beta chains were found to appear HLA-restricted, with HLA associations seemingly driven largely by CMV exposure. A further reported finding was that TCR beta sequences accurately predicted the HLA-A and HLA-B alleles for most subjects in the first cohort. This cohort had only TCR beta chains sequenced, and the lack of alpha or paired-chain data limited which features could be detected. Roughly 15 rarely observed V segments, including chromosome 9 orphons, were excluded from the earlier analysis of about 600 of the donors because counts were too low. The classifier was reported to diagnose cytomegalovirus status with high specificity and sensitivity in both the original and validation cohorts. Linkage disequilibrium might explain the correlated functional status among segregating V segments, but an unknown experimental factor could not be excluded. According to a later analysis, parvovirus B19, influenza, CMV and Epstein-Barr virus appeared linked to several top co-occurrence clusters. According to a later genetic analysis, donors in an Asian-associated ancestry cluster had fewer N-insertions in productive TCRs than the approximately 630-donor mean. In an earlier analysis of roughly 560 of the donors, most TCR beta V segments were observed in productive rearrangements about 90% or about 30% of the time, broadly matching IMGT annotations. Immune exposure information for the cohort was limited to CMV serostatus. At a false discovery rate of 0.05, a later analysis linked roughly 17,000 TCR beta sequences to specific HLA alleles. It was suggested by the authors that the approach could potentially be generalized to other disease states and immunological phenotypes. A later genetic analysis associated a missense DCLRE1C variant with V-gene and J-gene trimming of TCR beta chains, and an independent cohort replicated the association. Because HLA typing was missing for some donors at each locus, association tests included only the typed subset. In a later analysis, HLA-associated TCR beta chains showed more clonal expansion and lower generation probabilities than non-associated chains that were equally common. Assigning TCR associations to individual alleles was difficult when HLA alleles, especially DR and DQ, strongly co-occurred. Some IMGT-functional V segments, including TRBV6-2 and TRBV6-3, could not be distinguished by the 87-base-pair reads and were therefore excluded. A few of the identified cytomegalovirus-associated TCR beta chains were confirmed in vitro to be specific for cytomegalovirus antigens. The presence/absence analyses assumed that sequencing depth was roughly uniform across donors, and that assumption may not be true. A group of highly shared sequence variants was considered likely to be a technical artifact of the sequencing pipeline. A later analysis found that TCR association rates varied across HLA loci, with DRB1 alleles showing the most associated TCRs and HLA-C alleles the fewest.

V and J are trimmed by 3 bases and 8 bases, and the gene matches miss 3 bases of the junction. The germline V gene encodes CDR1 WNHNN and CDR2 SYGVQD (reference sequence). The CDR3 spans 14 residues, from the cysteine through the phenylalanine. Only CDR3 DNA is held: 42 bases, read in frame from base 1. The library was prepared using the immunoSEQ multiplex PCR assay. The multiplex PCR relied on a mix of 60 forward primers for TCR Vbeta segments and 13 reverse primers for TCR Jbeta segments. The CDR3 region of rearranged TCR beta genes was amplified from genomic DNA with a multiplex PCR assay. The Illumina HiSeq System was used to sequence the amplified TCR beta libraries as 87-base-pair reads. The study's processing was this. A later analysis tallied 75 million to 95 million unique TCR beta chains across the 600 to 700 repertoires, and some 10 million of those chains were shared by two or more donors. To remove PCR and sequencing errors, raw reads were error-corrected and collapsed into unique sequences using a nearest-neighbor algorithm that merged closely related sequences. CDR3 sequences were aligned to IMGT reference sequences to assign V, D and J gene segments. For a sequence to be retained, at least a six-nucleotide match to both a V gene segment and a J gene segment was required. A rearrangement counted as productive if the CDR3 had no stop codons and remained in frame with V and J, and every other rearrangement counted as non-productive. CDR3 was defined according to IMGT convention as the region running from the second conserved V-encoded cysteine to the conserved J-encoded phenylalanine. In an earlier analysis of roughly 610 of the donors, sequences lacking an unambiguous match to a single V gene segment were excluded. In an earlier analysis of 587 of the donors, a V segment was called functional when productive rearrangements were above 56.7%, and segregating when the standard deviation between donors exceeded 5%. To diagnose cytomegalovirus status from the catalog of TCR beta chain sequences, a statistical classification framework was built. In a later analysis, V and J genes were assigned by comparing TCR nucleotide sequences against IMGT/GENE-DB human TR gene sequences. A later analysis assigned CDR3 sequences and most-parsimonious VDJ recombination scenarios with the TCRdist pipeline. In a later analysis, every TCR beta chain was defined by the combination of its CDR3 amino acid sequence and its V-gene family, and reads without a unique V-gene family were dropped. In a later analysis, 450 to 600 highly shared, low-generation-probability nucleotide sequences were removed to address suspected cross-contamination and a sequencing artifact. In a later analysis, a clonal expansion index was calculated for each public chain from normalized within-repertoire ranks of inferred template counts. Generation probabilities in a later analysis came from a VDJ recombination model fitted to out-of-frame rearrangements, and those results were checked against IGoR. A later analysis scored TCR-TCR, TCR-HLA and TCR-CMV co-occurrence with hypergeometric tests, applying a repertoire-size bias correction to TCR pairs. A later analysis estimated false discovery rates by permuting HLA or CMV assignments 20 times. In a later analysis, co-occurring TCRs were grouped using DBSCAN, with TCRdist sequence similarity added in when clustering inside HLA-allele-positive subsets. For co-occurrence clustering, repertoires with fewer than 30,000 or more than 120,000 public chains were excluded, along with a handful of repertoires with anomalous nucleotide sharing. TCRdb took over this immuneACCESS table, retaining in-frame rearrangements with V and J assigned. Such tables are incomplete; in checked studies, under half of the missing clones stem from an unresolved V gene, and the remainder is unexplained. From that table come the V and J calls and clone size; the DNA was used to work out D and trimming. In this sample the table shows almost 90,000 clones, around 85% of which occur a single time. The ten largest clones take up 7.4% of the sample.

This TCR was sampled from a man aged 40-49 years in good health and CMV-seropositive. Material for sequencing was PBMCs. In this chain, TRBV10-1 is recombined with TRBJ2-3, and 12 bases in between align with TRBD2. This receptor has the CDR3 CASSESLAGGTQYF. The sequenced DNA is TGCGCCAGCAGTGAATCACTAGCGGGAGGTACGCAGTATTTT.